This T cell receptor beta chain was sequenced during a study of T cells in Graves' hyperthyroidism and ophthalmopathy. Findings and limits, study-wide: Appearing also in blood were most of the thyroid clonotypes expanded above 0.001.

Amplified TCR beta CDR3 regions derived from RNA transcripts. Researchers ran a first-round RT-PCR on the TCR CDR3 using the HTBI primer set. TCRdb called the multiplex PCR reads again in MiXCR, with one record for every CDR3 protein. The repertoire includes 300,000 to 450,000 distinct CDR3 sequences, under 15% of them detected once, and roughly 33% sits in the top ten. This clonotype appeared a few times. Its antigen is not known. Stable hyperthyroidism: no ophthalmopathy progression over 18 months of follow-up. The sequenced sample consisted of blood. The sequence was obtained from a woman between 25 and 40 years old with Graves' hyperthyroidism.

The CDR3 DNA is TGCGCCAGTAATGAGGGGGGGCCGGATTCACCCCTCCACTTT. Translating it yields CASNEGGPDSPLHF. The V call is TRBV5-1, the J call TRBJ1-6; the D gene is possibly TRBD1 (6 bases). The CDR3 spans 14 residues. Germline V lookup: CDR1 SGHRS, CDR2 YFSETQ. V was pared by 8 bases and J by 8 bases, with 17 bases between. The variable domain in full, with the rest retrieved from reference TRBV5-1 and TRBJ1-6, is KAGVTQTPRYLIKTRGQQVTLSCSPISGHRSVSWYQQTPGQGLQFLFEYFSETQRNKGNFPGRFSGRQFSNSRSEMNVSTLELGDSALYLCASNEGGPDSPLHFGNGTRLTVT.